This TCR beta chain is from a study of CD8 T cells in Susac syndrome. An amount of RNA that ranged from roughly 0.5 to 1 ug was reverse transcribed with random hexamers. Amplification of TCR beta CDR3 used immunoSEQ multiplex PCR across 54 Vbeta and 13 Jbeta. TCRdb re-derived calls from the immunoSEQ multiplex PCR reads in MiXCR, one entry per CDR3 protein. The sample has about 140,000 distinct CDR3 sequences, 85% to 95% seen once. The CDR3 runs to 15 residues. Losses at the gene ends were 4 bases for V and 4 bases for J; bases not matched to a gene: 8. CDR1 is SGHTA, CDR2 FQGNSA, per germline. The chain employs TRBV7-2 and TRBJ2-7, with 9 bases identical to TRBD1. Material for sequencing was CD4+ T cells from PBMCs. This TCR was recovered from a human donor with Susac syndrome. This CDR3 is CASSSPGTGWYEQYF. The CDR3 region has the DNA TGTGCCAGCAGCTCCCCCGGGACAGGGTGGTACGAGCAGTACTTC.